These 29 T cell receptor beta chains were all obtained from the same sample, sequenced in a study of T cell clones after liver transplantation. Profiling relied on immunoSEQ multiplex PCR, and the TCRdb table lists in-frame clones only, not all of them. Of tens of thousands of clones listed, roughly 82% were seen once; the top ten hold approximately 0.43%. The sample in question was CD4+ T cells from blood, obtained roughly 3.5 years after liver transplant. These receptors all come from a human patient who received a liver transplant. Some T cells may be graft donor cells.

The V call is TRBV11-3, the J call TRBJ2-1; possible D gene TRBD1, 5 bases. V was clipped by 5 bases and J by 9 bases, with 14 bases between them. Germline V gives CDR1 SGHNT, CDR2 YENEEA. CDR3 length: 13 residues. The CDR3 loop reads CASSPRRAGEQFF. The CDR3 DNA reads as TGTGCCAGCAGCCCCCGCAGGGCCGGTGAGCAGTTCTTC. The whole variable domain, filled in from reference TRBV11-3 and TRBJ2-1, reads EAGVVQSPRYKIIEKKQPVAFWCNPISGHNTLYWYLQNLGQGPELLIRYENEEAVDDSQLPKDRFSAERLKGVDSTLKIQPAELGDSAVYLCASSPRRAGEQFFGPGTRLTVL.

The chain employs TRBV11-1 and TRBJ2-2; 7 bases align to TRBD2. The germline V gene has CDR1 SGHAT and CDR2 FQDESV (reference sequence). The V gene end was trimmed by 2 bases and the J gene end by 5 bases; junction bases not matched to a gene: 5. The CDR3 spans 15 residues. DNA for the CDR3: TGTGCCAGCAGCTTAATCCCGGGAGGAACCGGGGAGCTGTTTTTT. Translated, it gives CASSLIPGGTGELFF.

This rearrangement joins TRBV7-9 to TRBJ1-1; D uncertain. Germline loops: CDR1 SEHNR, CDR2 FQNEAQ (reference sequence). The V and J ends lost 1 base and 1 base respectively, with 7 bases between them. The CDR3 is made up of 14 amino acids. CDR3 nucleotides: TGTGCCAGCAGCTTAGGGACCGCGAACACTGAAGCTTTCTTT. Residues: CASSLGTANTEAFF. Together with reference TRBV7-9 and TRBJ1-1, the CDR3 gives the full variable domain: DTGVSQNPRHKITKRGQNVTFRCDPISEHNRLYWYRQTLGQGPEFLTYFQNEAQLEKSRLLSDRFSAERPKGSFSTLEIQRTEQGDSAMYLCASSLGTANTEAFFGQGTRLTVV.

The chain joins TRBV5-4 to TRBJ2-3, with D maybe TRBD2 (6 bases). The CDR3 extends over 15 amino acids. Germline assignment: CDR1 SGHNT and CDR2 YYREEE (reference sequence). With 2 bases removed from V and 0 bases from J, the gap between germline ends came to 10 bases. The CDR3 sequence: CASSFSGSSTDTQYF. The CDR3 DNA sequence: TGTGCCAGCAGCTTTAGCGGATCTAGCACAGATACGCAGTATTTT.

The chain is built from TRBV6-1 and TRBJ1-2; D may be TRBD1 (6 bases). V was shortened by 4 bases and J by 8 bases, with 14 bases between the two germline ends. The germline V gene encodes CDR1 MNHNS and CDR2 SASEGT. The CDR3 runs to 13 residues. The DNA of the CDR3 is TGTGCCAGCAGTGCCCAAGTACAGGGCGGCTACACCTTC. This codes for CASSAQVQGGYTF.

The chain carries TRBV10-3 and TRBJ2-5; 16 bases map to TRBD2. The CDR3 is 14 amino acids. Trimming cost V 6 bases and J 9 bases; bases outside gene matches: 4. Germline V gives CDR1 ENHRY, CDR2 SYGVKD. Here the CDR3 DNA reads TGTGCCATCAGCCCGGGACTAGCGGGAGGGCCCCAGTACTTC. This gives the protein CAISPGLAGGPQYF.

The chain couples TRBV5-1 to TRBJ1-2; D is ambiguous. Germline V gives CDR1 SGHRS, CDR2 YFSETQ. V was clipped by 2 bases and J by 0 bases, with 8 bases between them. The CDR3 sequence is 14 residues long. The CDR3 loop is CASSLLYPNYGYTF. The CDR3 bases are TGCGCCAGCAGCTTACTTTACCCTAACTATGGCTACACCTTC. The full variable domain, completed using reference TRBV5-1 and TRBJ1-2, is KAGVTQTPRYLIKTRGQQVTLSCSPISGHRSVSWYQQTPGQGLQFLFEYFSETQRNKGNFPGRFSGRQFSNSRSEMNVSTLELGDSALYLCASSLLYPNYGYTFGSGTRLTVV.

The chain employs TRBV7-2 and TRBJ2-3, with no clear D. Trimming cost V 3 bases and J 0 bases, with 7 bases left between them. CDR1 SGHTA and CDR2 FQGNSA come from the germline V gene. The CDR3 loop spans 14 amino acids. The CDR3 DNA reads TGTGCCAGCAGCTTCGTTTCTAGCACAGATACGCAGTATTTT. The encoded protein is CASSFVSSTDTQYF.

V and J are TRBV27 and TRBJ1-1; 7 bases agree with TRBD1. This CDR3 has 14 amino acids. CDR1 and CDR2 from the germline V gene are MNHEY and SMNVEV (reference sequence). J was trimmed by 1 base and V by 1 base; bases with no gene match: 0. CDR3 residues: CASSLYRGNTEAFF. The CDR3 coding sequence is TGTGCCAGCAGTTTATACAGGGGGAACACTGAAGCTTTCTTT.

This sequence joins TRBV5-1 and TRBJ2-1; 9 bases align to TRBD2. The CDR3 runs 15 residues. Looked up from germline, CDR1 is SGHRS and CDR2 is YFSETQ. Trimming cost V 8 bases and J 8 bases; bases outside gene matches: 14. CDR3 bases: TGCGCCAGTACCCACAGGGTAGCGGGAGTGGATGAGCAGTTCTTC. Translated: CASTHRVAGVDEQFF.

Here the CDR3 reads CASSLSYEQYF. DNA for the CDR3: TGTGCCAGCTCACTTTCCTACGAGCAGTACTTC. V gene TRBV18 combines with J gene TRBJ2-7; no clear D. Germline V gene data show CDR1 as KGHSH and CDR2 as LQKENI. The CDR3 length is 11 residues. Deletions cut 4 bases from V and 1 base from J, with 2 bases between.

This clone has just a few counts. V is TRBV2 and J is TRBJ1-5; tentative D call: TRBD1 (6 bases). Trimming pared 6 bases from V and 2 bases from J, leaving 11 bases between. Per the germline V gene, CDR1 is SNHLY and CDR2 is FYNNEI. The CDR3 sequence is 14 residues long. DNA of the CDR3: TGTGCCAGCAGGAAGGGGGAAGGCAATCAGCCCCAGCATTTT. This gives the protein CASRKGEGNQPQHF.

The chain links TRBV30 to TRBJ1-4; TRBD1 matches at 9 bases. The junction had 9 bases not matched to a gene; V was cut back by 3 bases and J by 7 bases. The germline V gene encodes CDR1 GTSNPN and CDR2 SVGIG (reference sequence). This CDR3 region has 15 residues. CDR3 nucleotide sequence: TGTGCCTGGAGCGGCGGCGGGACAGGGAGTGAAAAACTGTTTTTT. Protein: CAWSGGGTGSEKLFF.

The chain uses TRBV5-1 and TRBJ2-7, with 9 bases matching TRBD1. This CDR3 spans 14 amino acids. Germline trimming cut 4 bases from V and 7 bases from J; bases unmatched to any gene: 9. Germline CDR1 reads SGHRS; CDR2 reads YFSETQ. CDR3 residues: CASSRGQGMGEQYF. The CDR3 nucleotides read TGCGCCAGCAGCCGGGGACAGGGCATGGGTGAGCAGTACTTC.

This clone was observed a handful of times. This rearrangement joins TRBV29-1 to TRBJ1-2; maybe TRBD1 (6 bases). Trimming left V 5 bases short and J 7 bases short, with 11 bases between. The CDR3 length is 11 residues. Germline V gene data show CDR1 as SQVTM and CDR2 as ANQGSEA. The CDR3 DNA reads as TGCAGCGTTACGGCAGGGGTTGGCTACACCTTC. Protein: CSVTAGVGYTF.

The V gene is TRBV4-2, the J gene TRBJ1-1; D is unresolved. Germline CDR1 reads LGHNA; CDR2 reads YNFKEQ. CDR3 length: 15 residues. With 5 bases removed from V and 2 bases from J, the gap between germline ends came to 15 bases. CDR3 in DNA: TGTGCCAGCAGCTTGGGCGGTCGGCTTAACACTGAAGCTTTCTTT. Encoded protein: CASSLGGRLNTEAFF.

The chain joins TRBV7-6 to TRBJ2-4; TRBD1 aligns across 9 bases. Germline V gene sequence: CDR1 SGHVS, CDR2 FNYEAQ. This CDR3 contains 17 residues. J was trimmed by 0 bases and V by 5 bases; bases with no gene match: 8. CDR3 nucleotides: TGTGCCAGCAGCGAAGGACAGGGGTCCTTAGCCAAAAACATTCAGTACTTC. Protein product: CASSEGQGSLAKNIQYF. The variable domain in full, completed from reference TRBV7-6 and TRBJ2-4, reads GAGVSQSPRYKVTKRGQDVALRCDPISGHVSLYWYRQALGQGPEFLTYFNYEAQQDKSGLPNDRFSAERPEGSISTLTIQRTEQRDSAMYRCASSEGQGSLAKNIQYFGAGTRLSVL.

Only one count was recorded for this clone. The chain carries TRBV28 and TRBJ1-5; D may be TRBD1 (5 bases). This CDR3 spans 15 amino acids. Germline loops: CDR1 MDHEN, CDR2 SYDVKM. Trimming cost V 7 bases and J 1 base, with 14 bases left between them. This chain's CDR3 is CASTPVGGSNQPQHF. Here the CDR3 DNA reads TGTGCCAGCACCCCAGTCGGGGGAAGCAATCAGCCCCAGCATTTT.

This clone was recorded once. The chain combines TRBV4-2 with TRBJ2-1, with a tentative D call TRBD2 (7 bases). V was trimmed by 0 bases and J by 4 bases, leaving 16 bases between them. The CDR3 covers 17 residues. Germline V gene sequence: CDR1 LGHNA, CDR2 YNFKEQ. The CDR3 region has the DNA TGTGCCAGCAGCCAAGATGTGAGGGGGGGCCAATACAATGAGCAGTTCTTC. This encodes CASSQDVRGGQYNEQFF.

This rearrangement joins TRBV19 to TRBJ2-3, with 7 bases lining up with TRBD2. The CDR3 totals 15 residues. Germline values: CDR1 LNHDA, CDR2 SQIVND (reference sequence). The V and J ends lost 5 bases and 3 bases, in that order; junction bases with no gene match: 8. The CDR3 DNA follows: TGTGCCAGTAGTCTCCCCGGACTAGGGACAGATACGCAGTATTTT. Its protein is CASSLPGLGTDTQYF.

V and J are TRBV7-3 and TRBJ2-3, with D perhaps assigned TRBD1 or TRBD2 (5 bases each). The germline V and J ends were trimmed by 1 base and 2 bases, with 13 bases remaining between them. The CDR3 has 16 amino acids. Per the germline V gene, CDR1 is SGHTA and CDR2 is FQGTGA. The CDR3 DNA reads TGTGCCAGCAGCTTAAGAGGGACGCGAGACACAGATACGCAGTATTTT. Its translation is CASSLRGTRDTDTQYF. The entire variable domain, with the rest obtained from reference TRBV7-3 and TRBJ2-3, is as follows: GAGVSQTPSNKVTEKGKYVELRCDPISGHTALYWYRQSLGQGPEFLIYFQGTGAADDSGLPNDRFFAVRPEGSVSTLKIQRTERGDSAVYLCASSLRGTRDTDTQYFGPGTRLTVL.

The chain recombines TRBV6-5 with TRBJ1-1; unclear D gene. The V gene lost 2 bases and the J gene lost 6 bases, with 13 bases spanning the gap. The CDR3 contains 14 residues. Germline CDR1 reads MNHEY; CDR2 reads SVGAGI. The CDR3, as DNA: TGTGCCAGCAGTTACCCGGACCGGTATGCTGAAGCTTTCTTT. Encoded protein: CASSYPDRYAEAFF.

The CDR3 loop is CASSVQGNQPQHF. As DNA, the CDR3 is TGTGCCAGCAGCGTACAGGGGAATCAGCCCCAGCATTTT. The V and J genes are TRBV14 and TRBJ1-5; 7 bases align to TRBD1. The CDR3 extends over 13 amino acids. Germline CDR1 is SGHDN and CDR2 is FVKESK. Trimming at V came to 5 bases and at J to 4 bases, leaving 2 bases not matched to a gene.

The chain uses TRBV18 and TRBJ1-5, with 9 nucleotides matching TRBD1. Germline V gives CDR1 KGHSH, CDR2 LQKENI. This CDR3 is 15 amino acids long. V trimming: 2 bases; J trimming: 1 base; junction bases outside the gene matches: 0. The CDR3 loop is CASSPGTGSNQPQHF. CDR3 DNA sequence: TGTGCCAGCTCACCAGGGACAGGGAGCAATCAGCCCCAGCATTTT.

This clone has only one observation. The chain joins TRBV5-4 to TRBJ1-2, with TRBD1 matching over 8 bases. Germline V CDR1 and CDR2: SGHNT, YYREEE (reference sequence). V dropped 0 bases and J dropped 7; count of bases not matched to a gene: 5. This CDR3 has 14 residues. CDR3 nucleotide sequence: TGTGCCAGCAGCTTGGCAGGGGGCTTTAGTGGCTACACCTTC. Amino acid sequence: CASSLAGGFSGYTF.

V is TRBV27 and J is TRBJ2-3; D ambiguous. Trimming cost V 6 bases and J 5 bases, with 12 bases left between them. The CDR3 contains 13 residues. Germline CDR1 and CDR2: MNHEY and SMNVEV (reference sequence). The DNA of the CDR3 is TGTGCCAGCAGCAAAAGAACTCAAGATACGCAGTATTTT. Its protein product is CASSKRTQDTQYF.

The J gene is TRBJ2-5, the V gene TRBV5-1, with 7 bases identical to TRBD1. The CDR3 sequence is 20 residues long. Germline V gives CDR1 SGHRS, CDR2 YFSETQ. Trimming removed 3 bases from V and 5 bases from J; junction bases left unmatched: 25. The CDR3 sequence is CASSSPGQHDRLNPRETQYF. The CDR3 DNA follows: TGCGCCAGCAGCTCGCCGGGACAGCACGATCGTCTGAATCCTAGGGAGACCCAGTACTTC.

The chain carries TRBV4-2 and TRBJ2-7, with a weak D call TRBD1 (5 bases). CDR3 length: 16 residues. Trimming took 4 bases from V and 0 from J, leaving 16 bases between them. Germline CDR1 reads LGHNA; CDR2 reads YNFKEQ. The DNA of the CDR3 is TGTGCCAGCAGCCCCCAAGGGGCTCAAGTCTCCTACGAGCAGTACTTC. Its translation is CASSPQGAQVSYEQYF.

The gene calls are TRBV4-2 and TRBJ2-7, with TRBD2 as a possible D gene (6 bases). Trimming stripped 0 bases from V and 4 bases from J, with 13 bases between. The germline gives CDR1 LGHNA, CDR2 YNFKEQ. The CDR3 totals 15 residues. The CDR3 nucleotides are TGTGCCAGCAGCCAAGATCGATACGGGAGATACGAGCAGTACTTC. Protein product: CASSQDRYGRYEQYF.